The next 26 T cell receptor beta chains were all read from a single sample in a study of blood T cell repertoires in COVID-19. The repertoire was sequenced with immunoSEQ multiplex PCR; TCRdb's copy has only in-frame clones and lacks some. Of some 150,000 clones listed, around 82% are singletons. The source material was peripheral blood. The source is a man aged 60-69 years with acute or convalescent COVID-19.

The table lists this clone with a few counts. The gene calls are TRBV6-1 and TRBJ1-1, with D uncertain. V was trimmed by 0 bases and J by 0 bases, leaving 5 bases between them. The CDR3 runs to 14 residues. The germline V gene encodes CDR1 MNHNS and CDR2 SASEGT. The CDR3 bases are TGTGCCAGCAGTGAAGCTGGCATGAACACTGAAGCTTTCTTT. This codes for CASSEAGMNTEAFF.

This chain links TRBV5-4 with TRBJ1-1, with TRBD1 matching over 7 bases. The CDR3 is made up of 15 amino acids. V shed 0 bases, J shed 4 bases, and the junction held 6 bases outside the gene matches. Germline lookup yields CDR1 SGHNT and CDR2 YYREEE (reference sequence). This CDR3 reads CASSLDTGVGTEAFF. In nucleotides, the CDR3 is TGTGCCAGCAGCTTGGACACAGGGGTCGGCACTGAAGCTTTCTTT.

The chain combines TRBV5-1 with TRBJ1-1; 7 bases agree with TRBD1. The CDR3 is 14 residues long. CDR1 is SGHRS and CDR2 is YFSETQ in the germline V gene. The V and J ends lost 4 bases and 4 bases, in that order; junction bases with no gene match: 7. This chain's CDR3 is CASSLGGGPTEAFF. The CDR3 coding sequence is TGCGCCAGCAGCCTAGGGGGCGGGCCCACTGAAGCTTTCTTT.

The rearrangement uses TRBV5-1 and TRBJ2-2, with 7 bases fitting TRBD2. Germline CDR1 and CDR2: SGHRS and YFSETQ. This CDR3 is 15 amino acids long. J was trimmed by 2 bases and V by 4 bases; bases with no gene match: 5. The CDR3 protein is CASSRAGTNTGELFF. DNA of the CDR3: TGCGCCAGCAGCCGAGCGGGAACTAACACCGGGGAGCTGTTTTTT.

This clone was detected only once. The chain has TRBV5-5 and TRBJ2-3; perhaps TRBD2 as D (5 bases). Germline loops: CDR1 SGHKS, CDR2 YYEKEE (reference sequence). V was pared by 4 bases and J by 2 bases, with 11 bases between. The length of the CDR3 is 14 residues. CDR3 region: CASSPGSPTDTQYF. CDR3 nucleotides: TGTGCCAGCAGCCCTGGGAGCCCCACAGATACGCAGTATTTT.

J is TRBJ2-1 and V is TRBV11-2; TRBD2 matches at 11 bases. This CDR3 is 17 amino acids long. Germline V gives CDR1 SGHAT, CDR2 FQNNGV. The V segment lost 7 bases and the J segment 8 bases; nucleotides outside the gene matches: 16. The CDR3 loop is CASTPKLAGALYDEQFF. CDR3 DNA sequence: TGTGCCAGCACCCCCAAACTAGCGGGAGCTCTATACGATGAGCAGTTCTTC.

This chain joins TRBV5-4 and TRBJ2-5; 8 bases agree with TRBD2. There are 15 residues in the CDR3. CDR1 and CDR2 (germline): SGHNT, YYREEE (reference sequence). V dropped 0 bases and J dropped 7; count of bases not matched to a gene: 8. The CDR3 reads CASSLVSGEAGTQYF. CDR3 coding DNA: TGTGCCAGCAGCTTGGTTAGCGGGGAGGCCGGGACCCAGTACTTC.

The CDR3, as DNA: TGTGCCAGCAGCCAGGGGGGAGGTCAGCCCCAGCATTTT. Protein sequence: CASSQGGGQPQHF. The V call is TRBV25-1, the J call TRBJ1-5, with 7 bases fitting TRBD1. The CDR3 has 13 amino acids. The germline V gene encodes CDR1 MGHDK and CDR2 SYGVNS. J was trimmed by 6 bases and V by 6 bases; bases with no gene match: 5.

The chain is built from TRBV24-1 and TRBJ2-1, with a tentative D call TRBD2 (5 bases). The CDR3 is 14 amino acids. Germline V gene lookup returns CDR1 KGHDR and CDR2 SFDVKD. The V end was cut by 3 bases, the J end by 5 bases, with 10 bases between. CDR3 region: CATSDPMRDNEQFF. The CDR3 region has the DNA TGTGCCACCAGTGATCCGATGCGGGACAATGAGCAGTTCTTC.

With respect to this clone: A read error may account for a junction end that differs from germline. The chain carries TRBV4-1 and TRBJ2-7; TRBD2 agrees at 8 bases. This CDR3 region has 17 residues. The germline CDR1 and CDR2 sequences are MGHRA and YSYEKL. CDR3 DNA: TGCGCCAGCAGTCAAGGGTTAGAGACTAGCGTAACCTACGAGCAGTACTTC. Translation: CASSQGLETSVTYEQYF.

The table lists this clone with a few counts. This rearrangement joins TRBV6-4 to TRBJ2-7, with 8 bases identical to TRBD2. J lost 6 bases, V lost 10 bases, and 14 bases had no gene match. Germline CDR1 reads MRHNA; CDR2 reads SNTAGT. This CDR3 is 14 amino acids long. CDR3 DNA: TGTGCCACCAAGGGTAGCGGGAAAGTCGGCGAGCAGTACTTC. Translating it yields CATKGSGKVGEQYF.

This chain connects TRBV6-5 to TRBJ2-7, with 9 positions matching TRBD1. Germline V gene lookup returns CDR1 MNHEY and CDR2 SVGAGI. This CDR3 comprises 13 residues. The CDR3 is CAAQPGQGNEQYF. CDR3 bases: TGTGCAGCCCAACCGGGACAGGGAAACGAGCAGTACTTC.

This chain uses TRBV9 with TRBJ2-4; 14 nucleotides agree with TRBD2. With V trimmed by 4 bases and J by 9 bases, 6 bases remained unmatched. This CDR3 comprises 15 residues. Germline V CDR1 and CDR2: SGDLS, YYNGEE. CDR3 in DNA: TGTGCCAGCAGCACAATGACTAGCGGGAGGGCCATTCAGTACTTC. This translates into CASSTMTSGRAIQYF. Full variable domain (missing parts from reference TRBV9 and TRBJ2-4): DSGVTQTPKHLITATGQRVTLRCSPRSGDLSVYWYQQSLDQGLQFLIQYYNGEERAKGNILERFSAQQFPDLHSELNLSSLELGDSALYFCASSTMTSGRAIQYFGAGTRLSVL.

This chain connects TRBV29-1 to TRBJ2-5; TRBD1 might be the D (6 bases). Trimming took off 6 bases at V and 2 bases at J, with 19 bases between the two ends. This CDR3 region has 15 residues. Germline V lookup: CDR1 SQVTM, CDR2 ANQGSEA. The CDR3 loop is CSVMVQGGWQETQYF. The CDR3 nucleotides read TGCAGCGTGATGGTACAGGGTGGCTGGCAAGAGACCCAGTACTTC.

The rearrangement links TRBV2 to TRBJ2-4; a weak D match, TRBD1 (5 bases). V dropped 2 bases and J dropped 0 bases, with 17 bases sitting between them. Germline V gene data show CDR1 as SNHLY and CDR2 as FYNNEI. The CDR3 is made up of 18 amino acids. CDR3 sequence reads: CASSEWAGLLRAKNIQYF. Written as DNA, the CDR3 is TGTGCCAGCAGTGAATGGGCAGGGCTTCTCCGAGCCAAAAACATTCAGTACTTC.

The chain has TRBV2 and TRBJ2-3; 14 bases map to TRBD2. Germline CDR1 SNHLY, CDR2 FYNNEI. V was clipped by 3 bases and J by 3 bases; unmatched bases: 8. This CDR3 spans 18 amino acids. This CDR3 reads CASSDMQGTSGRTDTQYF. The DNA of the CDR3 is TGTGCCAGCAGTGATATGCAGGGGACTAGCGGGAGAACAGATACGCAGTATTTT.

The chain is built from TRBV5-6 and TRBJ2-1, with D possibly being TRBD1 (6 bases). Trimming took 1 base from V and 4 from J, leaving 12 bases between them. The CDR3 runs 15 residues. CDR1 and CDR2 from the germline V gene are SGHDT and YYEEEE. CDR3 DNA: TGTGCCAGCAGCTTGTCAGACAGGCCATACAATGAGCAGTTCTTC. Translating gives CASSLSDRPYNEQFF.

The CDR3 loop reads CASSLGGAYSYNEQFF. The CDR3 DNA follows: TGTGCCAGCAGCTTAGGCGGGGCCTACTCCTACAATGAGCAGTTCTTC. This chain joins TRBV5-4 and TRBJ2-1, with D tentatively TRBD2 (6 bases). The CDR3 has 16 amino acids. Trimming removed 2 bases at V and 0 bases at J, with 12 bases between. In germline, CDR1 is SGHNT, CDR2 YYREEE (reference sequence).

V usage is TRBV2 and J usage is TRBJ1-2; D possibly corresponds to TRBD1 (5 bases). CDR1 and CDR2 (germline): SNHLY, FYNNEI. The CDR3 is 14 amino acids. V dropped 5 bases and J dropped 8 bases, with 18 bases sitting between them. The CDR3 loop reads CASSYDTGPLGYTF. The CDR3 DNA sequence: TGTGCCAGCAGTTACGACACAGGTCCCTTGGGCTACACCTTC.

This chain uses TRBV7-6 with TRBJ1-2, with 8 bases that match TRBD1. The CDR3 contains 15 residues. The germline V gene encodes CDR1 SGHVS and CDR2 FNYEAQ. The V and J ends lost 0 bases and 5 bases, in that order; junction bases with no gene match: 5. CDR3 sequence: CASSLAIGQGYGYTF. As DNA, the CDR3 is TGTGCCAGCAGCTTAGCGATAGGACAGGGTTATGGCTACACCTTC.

This clone was found once. V usage is TRBV10-3 and J usage is TRBJ2-5; 9 bases map to TRBD2. The CDR3 length is 15 residues. The V gene end was trimmed by 4 bases and the J gene end by 0 bases; junction bases not matched to a gene: 3. Germline V gene lookup returns CDR1 ENHRY and CDR2 SYGVKD. The CDR3 DNA reads as TGTGCCATCAGTGGGGTAGCGGGAGACCAAGAGACCCAGTACTTC. Encoded protein: CAISGVAGDQETQYF.

The J gene is TRBJ2-5, the V gene TRBV11-2, with D tentatively TRBD2 (5 bases). V gave up 4 bases and J gave up 0 bases, with 15 bases separating them. Germline V gives CDR1 SGHAT, CDR2 FQNNGV. The CDR3 loop spans 16 amino acids. The CDR3 DNA follows: TGTGCCAGCAGCTCAACGACTATCTCGAACCAAGAGACCCAGTACTTC. Its protein product is CASSSTTISNQETQYF.

The chain has TRBV11-2 and TRBJ2-2; D possibly corresponds to TRBD2 (5 bases). CDR1 is SGHAT, CDR2 FQNNGV, per germline. This CDR3 is 14 amino acids long. V lost 5 bases and J 5 bases, leaving 12 bases between the germline ends. CDR3 bases: TGTGCCAGCAGCATAATCGGGAATACCGGGGAGCTGTTTTTT. It specifies CASSIIGNTGELFF.

This chain joins TRBV18 and TRBJ2-1; TRBD2 matches at 10 bases. Germline V lookup: CDR1 KGHSH, CDR2 LQKENI. Unmatched junction bases numbered 7, after V lost 0 bases and J lost 8 bases. The CDR3 sequence is 16 residues long. CDR3 sequence reads: CASSPPGAGGIDEQFF. The DNA for the CDR3 is TGTGCCAGCTCACCACCGGGAGCGGGAGGGATTGATGAGCAGTTCTTC. The full variable domain, in which reference TRBV18 and TRBJ2-1 provide the parts outside the CDR3, is NAGVMQNPRHLVRRRGQEARLRCSPMKGHSHVYWYRQLPEEGLKFMVYLQKENIIDESGMPKERFSAEFPKEGPSILRIQQVVRGDSAAYFCASSPPGAGGIDEQFFGPGTRLTVL.

The V call is TRBV10-2, the J call TRBJ2-3; TRBD2 aligns across 15 bases. The V gene's germline CDR1 is WSHSY and CDR2 SAAADI. The CDR3 totals 17 residues. The junction had 5 bases not matched to a gene; V was cut back by 7 bases and J by 0 bases. The CDR3 here is CASTGLAGGQSTDTQYF. The CDR3 nucleotides read TGCGCCAGCACCGGACTAGCGGGAGGGCAGAGCACAGATACGCAGTATTTT.

CDR3 amino acids: CASSQAAGGWSNEQFF. As DNA, the CDR3 is TGTGCCAGCAGCCAAGCAGCGGGAGGGTGGAGCAATGAGCAGTTCTTC. The V gene is TRBV14, the J gene TRBJ2-1; TRBD2 matches 10 bases. CDR3 length: 16 amino acids. Trimming at V came to 1 base and at J to 6 bases, leaving 6 bases not matched to a gene. Germline CDR1 is SGHDN and CDR2 is FVKESK.